The 26 T cell receptor beta chains given below trace back to one sample, sequenced in a study of CD4 and CD8 cells across lung adenocarcinoma regions. Each CDR3 protein gets one entry after TCRdb re-called the PCR reads with MiXCR. This sample has 13,000 or so distinct CDR3 sequences, with about 48% found just once. Source material: CD4+ T cells from the center of a lung tumor. The receptor set was obtained from a male donor with lung adenocarcinoma. The CD4 and CD8 labels of this study may be unreliable.

CDR3 coding DNA: TGCGCCAGCTCCCCACAGGCAGCGGGGACCGGTGCGCTGTTTTTT. Its translation: CASSPQAAGTGALFF. This rearrangement joins TRBV10-2 to TRBJ2-2, with TRBD2 matching over 7 bases. The V segment lost 8 bases and the J segment 13 bases; nucleotides outside the gene matches: 19. Per the germline V gene, CDR1 is WSHSY and CDR2 is SAAADI. This CDR3 comprises 15 residues.

The chain has TRBV6-1 and TRBJ2-1; a possible D gene is TRBD1 (5 bases). The better agreement between TRBJ2-7 and the DNA end casts doubt on the J call. CDR1 and CDR2 from the germline V gene are MNHNS and SASEGT. The CDR3 covers 13 residues. Here the CDR3 DNA reads TGTGCCAGCAGTGGGGGCCAGACCTACGAGCAGTACGTC. Encoded protein: CASSGGQTYEQYV.

The V gene is TRBV4-1, the J gene TRBJ2-3; tentative D call: TRBD2 (5 bases). Germline V gene lookup returns CDR1 MGHRA and CDR2 YSYEKL. The CDR3 is 18 residues long. Trimming pared 11 bases from V and 9 bases from J, leaving 36 bases between. Written as DNA, the CDR3 is TGCGCCGGTTGTCAAGAACTGGTGGGGAGTAGTGACCAAGAGACGCAGTATTTT. It encodes CAGCQELVGSSDQETQYF.

This clonotype was seen more than once but under ten times. V is TRBV27 and J is TRBJ2-3; 9 bases match TRBD2. Trimming took 4 bases from V and 3 from J; bases not matched to a gene: 8. This CDR3 has 16 amino acids. The germline V gene has CDR1 MNHEY and CDR2 SMNVEV (reference sequence). CDR3 residues: CASSSRAGGPTDTQYF. CDR3 DNA: TGTGCCAGCAGTTCTCGTGCGGGAGGGCCGACAGATACGCAGTATTTT.

This clonotype was counted only a few times. The chain is built from TRBV12-3 or TRBV12-4 and TRBJ2-1; 8 bases fit TRBD2. The junction had 13 bases not matched to a gene; V was cut back by 3 bases and J by 9 bases. The CDR3 runs 16 residues. CDR3 sequence reads: CASSFLGTRVSGEQFF. The CDR3 DNA reads TGTGCCAGCAGTTTTTTGGGGACTAGGGTCTCGGGTGAGCAGTTCTTC.

Many counts were recorded for this clonotype. One end of the junction varies from germline; a read error may be responsible. The chain uses TRBV11-3 and TRBJ2-1, with D unresolved. This CDR3 spans 15 amino acids. Looked up from germline, CDR1 is SGHNT and CDR2 is YENEEA. This CDR3 reads CASSVDYSSYNEQFF. The CDR3 coding sequence is TGTGCCAGCAGCGTAGATTACAGCTCCTACAATGAGCAGTTCTTC.

Worth noting for this clonotype: At one end, the junction sequence differs from germline, possibly due to a read error. The V and J genes are TRBV6-1 and TRBJ2-1, with D unclear. Matching the DNA end better, TRBJ2-7 makes the J call doubtful. Germline V CDR1 and CDR2: MNHNS, SASEGT. The CDR3 has 13 residues. CDR3 in amino acids: CGSSEVSTDEQYF. DNA for the CDR3: TGTGGCAGCAGTGAAGTGAGCACAGATGAGCAGTACTTC.

This clonotype appeared many times. The chain employs TRBV27 and TRBJ1-1, with D maybe TRBD1 (5 bases). From germline, CDR1 is MNHEY and CDR2 SMNVEV (reference sequence). V was cut by 2 bases and J by 4 bases, with 14 bases left in between. This CDR3 has 15 residues. Written as DNA, the CDR3 is TGTGCCAGCAGTTTAAGCGGCGGGGGGGGCACTGAAGCTTTCTTT. Amino acids: CASSLSGGGGTEAFF.

The rearrangement links TRBV12-3 or TRBV12-4 to TRBJ2-1; TRBD2 agrees at 7 bases. The J call may be in error: the DNA end matches TRBJ2-5 better. CDR3 length: 14 amino acids. In DNA form, the CDR3 reads TGTGCCAGCAGCCCCTTGCGGGGGCAAGAGACCCAGTACTTC. This translates into CASSPLRGQETQYF.

This clonotype was observed at least ten times. CDR3 DNA: TGTGCCAGCAGTTACACGGCTGACAGAGGCTATGGCTACACCTTC. Translated, it gives CASSYTADRGYGYTF. This chain joins TRBV6-5 and TRBJ1-2; D is possibly TRBD1 (5 bases). CDR1 is MNHEY and CDR2 is SVGAGI in the germline V gene. This CDR3 is 15 amino acids long. Trimming cost V 2 bases and J 4 bases, with 14 bases left between them.

This clonotype was seen a handful of times. The rearrangement joins TRBV6-1 to TRBJ1-4, with D unclear. Germline CDR1 and CDR2: MNHNS and SASEGT. Trimming shortened V by 6 bases and J by 5 bases, and 10 bases separated the two germline ends. The CDR3 has 13 residues. The chain's CDR3 is CASSRSRNEKLFF. In DNA form, the CDR3 reads TGTGCCAGCAGCCGGTCTCGGAATGAAAAACTGTTTTTT.

This chain connects TRBV11-3 to TRBJ2-5; no reliable D call. Looked up from germline, CDR1 is SGHNT and CDR2 is YENEEA. The CDR3 is 15 amino acids. Trimming removed 5 bases from V and 4 bases from J, with 17 bases in between. DNA of the CDR3: TGTGCCAGCAGCCTAAGAGTGGGGTCTACAGAGACCCAGTACTTC. It translates to CASSLRVGSTETQYF.

This clonotype was found a few times. The J gene is TRBJ2-1, the V gene TRBV7-2, with no clear D. The CDR3 is made up of 12 amino acids. CDR1 and CDR2 from the germline V gene are SGHTA and FQGNSA. Trimming took 7 bases from V and 8 from J, leaving 12 bases between them. The CDR3 DNA reads TGTGCCAGCACCTCCGGCTTCGATGAGCAGTTCTTC. Translating it yields CASTSGFDEQFF. Together with reference TRBV7-2 and TRBJ2-1, the CDR3 gives the full variable domain: GAGVSQSPSNKVTEKGKDVELRCDPISGHTALYWYRQSLGQGLEFLIYFQGNSAPDKSGLPSDRFSAERTGGSVSTLTIQRTQQEDSAVYLCASTSGFDEQFFGPGTRLTVL.

This clonotype appeared many times. The J gene is TRBJ2-7, the V gene TRBV7-2, with a weak D call TRBD1 (6 bases). V lost 5 bases to trimming and J lost 2 bases, with 13 bases between them. The CDR3 runs 14 residues. Germline loops: CDR1 SGHTA, CDR2 FQGNSA. This CDR3 is CASSTGTTTYEQYF. DNA for the CDR3: TGTGCCAGCAGCACGGGGACAACTACCTACGAGCAGTACTTC.

The chain carries TRBV20-1 and TRBJ1-1, with D possibly being TRBD1 (6 bases). Trimming removed 0 bases from V and 0 bases from J, with 14 bases in between. Germline V gene data show CDR1 as DFQATT and CDR2 as SNEGSKA (reference sequence). The length of the CDR3 is 16 residues. This CDR3 reads CSARDSRGGVNTEAFF. CDR3 nucleotides: TGCAGTGCTAGAGATTCAAGGGGGGGTGTGAACACTGAAGCTTTCTTT.

This clonotype has a handful of counts. The chain links TRBV6-1 to TRBJ2-1; 8 nucleotides line up with TRBD2. The J call may be wrong; the DNA end is better matched by TRBJ2-5. Per the germline V gene, CDR1 is MNHNS and CDR2 is SASEGT. This CDR3 contains 13 residues. The DNA of the CDR3 is TGTGCCAGCGCGGGCGTAGCGGGATTGGACCAGTACTTC. Amino acid sequence: CASAGVAGLDQYF.

Comment on this clonotype: One end of the junction varies from germline; a read error may be responsible. The rearrangement links TRBV7-3 to TRBJ2-3; D possibly corresponds to TRBD2 (5 bases). The length of the CDR3 is 17 residues. CDR1 is SGHTA, CDR2 FQGTGA, per germline. The CDR3 sequence: CASSAYGGGLEPDTQYF. The CDR3 DNA follows: TGTGCCAGCAGCGCCTATGGAGGAGGACTTGAGCCAGATACCCAGTACTTT.

This chain's CDR3 is CARGPEAASTGKLYF. The CDR3 DNA sequence: TGTGCCAGGGGTCCCGAGGCCGCGAGCACCGGGAAGCTGTATTTT. The chain links TRBV12-3 or TRBV12-4 to TRBJ2-3, with D possibly matching TRBD2 (5 bases). This CDR3 contains 15 residues. V dropped 9 bases and J dropped 14 bases, with 30 bases sitting between them.

By sample share, this clonotype is large (0.1 to 1%). The chain recombines TRBV27 with TRBJ2-7; 12 positions agree with TRBD2. Germline V gene lookup returns CDR1 MNHEY and CDR2 SMNVEV (reference sequence). J lost 2 bases, V lost 7 bases, and 6 bases had no gene match. The CDR3 covers 15 residues. Here the CDR3 DNA reads TGTGCCAGCAACGCACTAGCGGGAGGAGCCTACGAGCAGTACTTC. This gives the protein CASNALAGGAYEQYF.

This clonotype is judged medium-sized. CDR3 nucleotides: TGTGCCAGCAGCTTACAACTAGCGGGAGCGAATGAGCAGTTCTTC. Its translation is CASSLQLAGANEQFF. The chain recombines TRBV7-8 with TRBJ2-1; 11 bases fit TRBD2. The CDR3 has 15 amino acids. Germline assignment: CDR1 SGHVS and CDR2 FQNEAQ. The trim removed 2 bases at V and 7 bases at J, leaving 4 bases unmatched.

The V call is TRBV7-3, the J call TRBJ2-2, with 9 bases lining up with TRBD2. This CDR3 spans 19 amino acids. V dropped 4 bases and J dropped 5; count of bases not matched to a gene: 17. The germline gives CDR1 SGHTA, CDR2 FQGTGA. This CDR3 reads CASSSTNIAGARGTGELFF. In nucleotides, the CDR3 is TGTGCCAGCAGCTCCACTAATATAGCGGGAGCCCGGGGAACCGGGGAGCTGTTTTTT.

This clonotype was picked up a small number of times. The rearrangement joins TRBV20-1 to TRBJ2-1, with 10 nucleotides matching TRBD2. The junction had 4 bases not matched to a gene; V was cut back by 4 bases and J by 4 bases. The CDR3 runs to 14 residues. CDR1 is DFQATT, CDR2 SNEGSKA, per germline (reference sequence). As DNA, the CDR3 is TGCAGTGCTACTACTAGCGGGGTATACAATGAGCAGTTCTTC. This sequence encodes CSATTSGVYNEQFF.

This clonotype is classed as medium-sized. The chain employs TRBV6-5 and TRBJ2-3, with a possible D match to TRBD2 (6 bases). V was cut by 0 bases and J by 4 bases, with 11 bases left in between. There are 15 residues in the CDR3. The V gene's germline CDR1 is MNHEY and CDR2 SVGAGI. CDR3 DNA: TGTGCCAGCAGTTACTCCCCGTGGGGGGCAGATACGCAGTATTTT. Translation: CASSYSPWGADTQYF.

The chain carries TRBV6-5 and TRBJ2-1, with 9 bases identical to TRBD2. The tail of the sequence fits TRBJ2-4 better, so the J call may be wrong. This CDR3 spans 18 amino acids. Germline assignment: CDR1 MNHEY and CDR2 SVGAGI. For the CDR3, the DNA is TGTGCCAGCAGTTTTCCTCGACTAGCGGTAGGACCGAAAAACATTCAGTACTTC. This translates into CASSFPRLAVGPKNIQYF.

The J gene is TRBJ2-2, the V gene TRBV6-1, with TRBD1 identical over 10 bases. This CDR3 spans 15 amino acids. J gave up 3 bases and V 3 bases, and 1 base lay outside the gene matches. Germline lookup yields CDR1 MNHNS and CDR2 SASEGT. Here the CDR3 reads CASSEGQGYTGELFF. The CDR3 DNA reads TGTGCCAGCAGTGAGGGACAGGGGTACACCGGGGAGCTGTTTTTT.

This clonotype has only a few counts. This chain uses TRBV20-1 with TRBJ2-2; the match to TRBD2 covers 7 bases. From germline, CDR1 is DFQATT and CDR2 SNEGSKA (reference sequence). J lost 1 base, V lost 0 bases, and 14 bases had no gene match. The CDR3 is 19 amino acids. CDR3 nucleotides: TGCAGTGCTAGAGACCCGGCCTTCTCTAGCGGCCTGAACACCGGGGAGCTGTTTTTT. Translation: CSARDPAFSSGLNTGELFF.